Listed here are 24 T cell receptor beta chains from one sample, sequenced in a study of control samples from healthy donors and cancer patients. The protocol was immunoSEQ multiplex PCR, while the TCRdb copy is restricted to in-frame clones and leaves out a portion. The sample records 150,000 to 200,000 clones, about 94% being singletons. Sequenced material: blood. The receptors here all came from a woman aged 55-75 years in good health.

Details on this clone: Sequence at one end of the junction differs from germline and may be a read error. This sequence joins TRBV5-5 and TRBJ1-4; 7 bases are shared with TRBD1. The germline V gene encodes CDR1 SGHKS and CDR2 YYEKEE (reference sequence). This CDR3 contains 14 residues. The DNA for the CDR3 is TGTGTCAGCAGCCAGACAGGGACTAATGAAAAACTGTTTTTT. Its protein product is CVSSQTGTNEKLFF.

This clone has only one observation. The rearrangement links TRBV19 to TRBJ1-2; 8 bases are shared with TRBD1. Germline CDR1 and CDR2: LNHDA and SQIVND (reference sequence). V lost 2 bases to trimming and J lost 7 bases; unmatched junction nucleotides: 3. This CDR3 has 13 residues. The CDR3 nucleotides are TGTGCCAGTAGTATACAGGGGGCGCGTGGCTACACCTTC. This gives the protein CASSIQGARGYTF.

This sequence joins TRBV5-1 and TRBJ1-1; a weak D match, TRBD1 (5 bases). The CDR3 loop spans 14 amino acids. Germline CDR1 SGHRS, CDR2 YFSETQ. Trimming removed 3 bases at V and 5 bases at J, with 14 bases between. The CDR3 loop is CASSSWGVRTEAFF. In DNA form, the CDR3 reads TGCGCCAGCAGCTCCTGGGGGGTTCGGACTGAAGCTTTCTTT.

This CDR3 is CASSYGRGSTNEKLFF. The CDR3 DNA follows: TGTGCCAGCAGTTACGGGCGGGGATCAACTAATGAAAAACTGTTTTTT. This chain joins TRBV6-5 and TRBJ1-4; no firm D call. V lost 2 bases to trimming and J lost 0 bases, with 10 bases between them. CDR3 size: 16 residues. Per the germline V gene, CDR1 is MNHEY and CDR2 is SVGAGI.

This chain joins TRBV9 and TRBJ2-1; D is uncertain. CDR3 size: 12 residues. V gave up 0 bases and J gave up 10 bases, with 8 bases separating them. The V gene's germline CDR1 is SGDLS and CDR2 YYNGEE. The CDR3 loop reads CASSVDGHEQFF. In DNA form, the CDR3 reads TGTGCCAGCAGCGTAGATGGGCACGAGCAGTTCTTC.

The chain employs TRBV12-3 or TRBV12-4 and TRBJ1-1; D is undetermined. This CDR3 has 12 amino acids. Trimming removed 2 bases at V and 11 bases at J, with 12 bases between. The CDR3 DNA reads as TGTGCCAGCAGTTTACGGACCTACGGGGCTTTCTTT. Its protein is CASSLRTYGAFF.

The chain employs TRBV3-1 (or the pseudogene TRBV3-2) and TRBJ1-2; D might be TRBD1 (6 bases). CDR3 length equals 15 residues. Looked up from germline, CDR1 is LGHDT and CDR2 is YNNKEL (reference sequence). V dropped 0 bases and J dropped 4 bases, with 12 bases sitting between them. DNA for the CDR3: TGTGCCAGCAGCCAAGATATTGGACAGACCTATGGCTACACCTTC. Residues: CASSQDIGQTYGYTF.

Points on this clone: Germline and junction disagree at one end, which may indicate a read error. Here the CDR3 DNA reads TGTGCCAGTAGTCTAGACCAACTAGCGAGCGATGAGCAGTTCTTC. As protein: CASSLDQLASDEQFF. The chain has TRBV19 and TRBJ2-1; TRBD2 agrees at 7 bases. From germline, CDR1 is LNHDA and CDR2 SQIVND (reference sequence). The length of the CDR3 is 15 residues.

This clone was recorded only once. This chain links TRBV18 with TRBJ1-4; TRBD1 agrees at 10 bases. With 3 bases clipped from V and 7 bases from J, the junction kept 2 bases outside the gene matches. Germline V gene lookup returns CDR1 KGHSH and CDR2 LQKENI. CDR3 length: 14 residues. CDR3 nucleotide sequence: TGTGCCAGCTCACCGGGACAGGGGAGTGAAAAACTGTTTTTT. Translated: CASSPGQGSEKLFF.

The gene calls are TRBV3-1 (or the pseudogene TRBV3-2) and TRBJ1-2; 7 nucleotides line up with TRBD1. V lost 1 base to trimming and J lost 3 bases; unmatched junction nucleotides: 2. This CDR3 spans 14 amino acids. The germline V gene encodes CDR1 LGHDT and CDR2 YNNKEL (reference sequence). The CDR3 DNA is TGTGCCAGCAGCCAAGGTACAGGGGACTATGGCTACACCTTC. Protein product: CASSQGTGDYGYTF.

J is TRBJ2-1 and V is TRBV6-4; TRBD2 matches at 10 bases. Losses at the gene ends were 3 bases for V and 4 bases for J; bases not matched to a gene: 9. CDR3 length: 17 amino acids. Germline V gives CDR1 MRHNA, CDR2 SNTAGT. The DNA for the CDR3 is TGTGCCAGCAGTGAGTTAGCGGGGGGTACGAGATACAATGAGCAGTTCTTC. Residues: CASSELAGGTRYNEQFF.

The rearrangement links TRBV7-9 to TRBJ1-1; tentative D call: TRBD1 (5 bases). Trimming shortened V by 6 bases and J by 7 bases, and 12 bases separated the two germline ends. Per germline, CDR1 SEHNR and CDR2 FQNEAQ (reference sequence). The CDR3 totals 12 residues. DNA for the CDR3: TGTGCCAGCAGAGAGGGGCGGAGTGAAGCTTTCTTT. It codes for CASREGRSEAFF.

This clone was observed once. The V call is TRBV5-1, the J call TRBJ1-1; tentatively, D is TRBD1 (6 bases). The CDR3 runs to 15 residues. V lost 0 bases, J lost 0 bases, and 9 bases lay in between. Germline values: CDR1 SGHRS, CDR2 YFSETQ. The CDR3: CASSLADSLNTEAFF. Here the CDR3 DNA reads TGCGCCAGCAGCTTGGCGGACAGCTTGAACACTGAAGCTTTCTTT.

V usage is TRBV11-2 and J usage is TRBJ2-7; unclear D gene. This CDR3 contains 16 residues. CDR1 SGHAT and CDR2 FQNNGV come from the germline V gene. V was trimmed by 2 bases and J by 0 bases, leaving 14 bases between them. The CDR3 sequence is CASSLNADANSYEQYF. In nucleotides, the CDR3 is TGTGCCAGCAGCTTAAATGCTGATGCGAACTCCTACGAGCAGTACTTC.

The chain couples TRBV18 to TRBJ1-4; D not resolved. This CDR3 has 15 residues. Germline CDR1 and CDR2: KGHSH and LQKENI. V dropped 3 bases and J dropped 8 bases, with 16 bases sitting between them. Here the CDR3 reads CASSPDEKSREKLFF. The CDR3 DNA reads as TGTGCCAGCTCACCCGACGAAAAATCGAGAGAAAAACTGTTTTTT.

The J gene is TRBJ1-1, the V gene TRBV24-1, with D tentatively TRBD1 (5 bases). The CDR3 runs to 14 residues. V was shortened by 8 bases and J by 0 bases, with 12 bases between the two germline ends. Per the germline V gene, CDR1 is KGHDR and CDR2 is SFDVKD. The DNA for the CDR3 is TGTGCCACCAAGGGGCTGAGCATGAACACTGAAGCTTTCTTT. Protein: CATKGLSMNTEAFF.

The CDR3 loop reads CSVVEANEKLFF. CDR3 DNA sequence: TGCAGCGTTGTGGAGGCTAATGAAAAACTGTTTTTT. V and J are TRBV29-1 and TRBJ1-4; D unresolved. The CDR3 consists of 12 residues. Germline CDR1 is SQVTM and CDR2 is ANQGSEA. V was pared by 4 bases and J by 3 bases, with 6 bases between.

The chain couples TRBV7-2 to TRBJ1-4; tentative D call: TRBD1 (5 bases). CDR3 length: 15 amino acids. Between the trimmed V and J ends, which lost 1 base and 4 bases, there was a span of 10 bases. In germline, CDR1 is SGHTA, CDR2 FQGNSA. Here the CDR3 reads CASSLVGALNEKLFF. CDR3 sequence (DNA): TGTGCCAGCAGCTTAGTAGGGGCCCTTAATGAAAAACTGTTTTTT. Variable domain in full (rest from reference TRBV7-2 and TRBJ1-4): GAGVSQSPSNKVTEKGKDVELRCDPISGHTALYWYRQSLGQGLEFLIYFQGNSAPDKSGLPSDRFSAERTGGSVSTLTIQRTQQEDSAVYLCASSLVGALNEKLFFGSGTQLSVL.

This clone was found once. This chain joins TRBV19 and TRBJ1-2; a weak D match, TRBD1 (6 bases). V gave up 7 bases and J gave up 4 bases, with 13 bases separating them. Germline lookup yields CDR1 LNHDA and CDR2 SQIVND (reference sequence). CDR3 length equals 13 residues. In DNA, the CDR3 is TGTGCCAGTACCAGGGACACGACCTATGGCTACACCTTC. Its protein product is CASTRDTTYGYTF.

The CDR3 DNA reads as TGTGCCAGCAGCCAAGATCAATTTCGGAATGAGCAGTTCTTC. Translated: CASSQDQFRNEQFF. The rearrangement links TRBV3-1 (or the pseudogene TRBV3-2) to TRBJ2-1; unclear D gene. The CDR3 has 14 amino acids. The germline V gene encodes CDR1 LGHDT and CDR2 YNNKEL (reference sequence). The V end lost 0 bases, the J end lost 7 bases, and 10 bases lay between the germline ends.

CDR3 sequence reads: CASSLVPQARGSSPLHF. CDR3 nucleotide sequence: TGTGCCAGCAGCTTAGTTCCCCAGGCCAGGGGGAGTTCACCCCTCCACTTT. J is TRBJ1-6 and V is TRBV11-2; TRBD1 agrees at 7 bases. Germline V lookup: CDR1 SGHAT, CDR2 FQNNGV. The CDR3 contains 17 residues. J was trimmed by 9 bases and V by 1 base; bases with no gene match: 12.

J is TRBJ1-6 and V is TRBV18; a possible D gene is TRBD1 (6 bases). CDR1 and CDR2 (germline): KGHSH, LQKENI. V was cut by 3 bases and J by 8 bases, with 17 bases left in between. The CDR3 covers 16 residues. CDR3 nucleotides: TGTGCCAGCTCACCCATGACAGGTCAAGGGGATTCACCCCTCCACTTT. It specifies CASSPMTGQGDSPLHF.

This chain connects TRBV19 to TRBJ1-3, with a possible D match to TRBD1 (5 bases). From germline, CDR1 is LNHDA and CDR2 SQIVND (reference sequence). V was shortened by 7 bases and J by 4 bases, with 20 bases between the two germline ends. The CDR3 runs to 16 residues. Written as DNA, the CDR3 is TGTGCCAGTACCGCCAGACCAGGGCTTTACGGAAACACCATATATTTT. Translated, it gives CASTARPGLYGNTIYF.

CDR3 loop: CASSLSGQETQYF. CDR3 bases: TGTGCCAGCAGCTTATCTGGCCAAGAGACCCAGTACTTC. The rearrangement joins TRBV7-9 to TRBJ2-5, with D unresolved. CDR3 length equals 13 residues. With 2 bases removed from V and 1 base from J, the gap between germline ends came to 5 bases. Germline V gives CDR1 SEHNR, CDR2 FQNEAQ (reference sequence).